This passage covers 17 T cell receptor beta chains from one sample sequenced in a study of vaccination effects on CD4 cells after COVID-19. The antigens for these receptors are not known. The data were produced by immunoSEQ multiplex PCR, yet TCRdb's version contains in-frame clones alone and is incomplete. Of around 46,000 clones in the sample, 55% to 75% were seen once. Following culture for more than 9 days, CD4+ T cells were isolated. This specimen consisted of CD4+ T cells from PBMCs cultured without peptide, obtained before COVID-19 vaccination. The receptor source for this set is a human donor who received a COVID-19 vaccine.

The gene calls are TRBV11-2 and TRBJ1-4; possible D gene TRBD1, 6 bases. The CDR3 totals 15 residues. From germline, CDR1 is SGHAT and CDR2 FQNNGV. V shed 5 bases and J shed 4 bases, with 14 bases lying between them. DNA of the CDR3: TGTGCCAGCAGCCGATCGGGACAAATTAATGAAAAACTGTTTTTT. Translation: CASSRSGQINEKLFF.

The rearrangement links TRBV27 to TRBJ1-3, with unresolved D. Germline lookup yields CDR1 MNHEY and CDR2 SMNVEV (reference sequence). Trimming left V 3 bases short and J 4 bases short, with 4 bases between. The CDR3 sequence is 12 residues long. This chain's CDR3 is CASSLPGNTIYF. The CDR3 nucleotides read TGTGCCAGCAGTTTGCCCGGAAACACCATATATTTT.

This chain connects TRBV30 to TRBJ2-7; D possibly matches TRBD1 or TRBD2 (5 bases each). The germline V gene has CDR1 GTSNPN and CDR2 SVGIG (reference sequence). This CDR3 comprises 12 residues. Trimming took off 4 bases at V and 4 bases at J, with 11 bases between the two ends. The CDR3 spells CAWTAGTYEQYF. The CDR3 DNA follows: TGTGCCTGGACGGCAGGGACGTACGAGCAGTACTTC. The whole variable domain, filled in from reference TRBV30 and TRBJ2-7, reads SQTIHQWPATLVQPVGSPLSLECTVEGTSNPNLYWYRQAAGRGLQLLFYSVGIGQISSEVPQNLSASRPQDRQFILSSKKLLLSDSGFYLCAWTAGTYEQYFGPGTRLTVT.

The CDR3 coding sequence is TGCAGTGCTAGTGTCGGTAGTACAAACATTCAGTACTTC. It is translated as CSASVGSTNIQYF. The V gene is TRBV20-1, the J gene TRBJ2-4; D is unclear. Germline V gene data show CDR1 as DFQATT and CDR2 as SNEGSKA (reference sequence). Trimming removed 3 bases from V and 6 bases from J, with 12 bases in between. There are 13 residues in the CDR3.

The chain has TRBV18 and TRBJ2-7; TRBD2 aligns across 8 bases. CDR3 length: 16 amino acids. V was clipped by 1 base and J by 4 bases; unmatched bases: 9. CDR1 and CDR2 (germline): KGHSH, LQKENI. CDR3 DNA sequence: TGTGCCAGCTCACCACGTCCGGGAGGGCCCAGGTACGAGCAGTACTTC. Protein product: CASSPRPGGPRYEQYF.

The DNA for the CDR3 is TGTGCCGTGCTAGGGACAGCTGAAAAACTGTTTTTT. Translated: CAVLGTAEKLFF. V is TRBV28 and J is TRBJ1-4, with 7 bases aligning to TRBD1. Germline loops: CDR1 MDHEN, CDR2 SYDVKM. This CDR3 spans 12 amino acids. V gave up 11 bases and J gave up 7 bases; unmatched junction bases: 7.

This sequence joins TRBV3-1 (or the pseudogene TRBV3-2) and TRBJ2-1; D may be TRBD1 or TRBD2 (6 bases each). The CDR3 has 13 amino acids. Germline V gene data show CDR1 as LGHDT and CDR2 as YNNKEL (reference sequence). Trimming stripped 4 bases from V and 12 bases from J, with 16 bases between. The CDR3 DNA reads TGTGCCAGCAGCCCCAGACCCCCGGGGGCGCAGTTCTTC. Translating gives CASSPRPPGAQFF.

This clone occurred a few times. V gene TRBV19 combines with J gene TRBJ1-4; D might be TRBD1 (5 bases). V was trimmed by 3 bases and J by 12 bases, leaving 17 bases between them. The length of the CDR3 is 14 residues. CDR1 and CDR2 from the germline V gene are LNHDA and SQIVND (reference sequence). CDR3 in amino acids: CASSIPGRTLQLFF. The CDR3 coding sequence is TGTGCCAGTAGTATTCCGGGACGGACACTTCAACTGTTTTTT.

V and J are TRBV2 and TRBJ1-2, with D possibly matching TRBD1 (6 bases). V gave up 7 bases and J gave up 8 bases, with 14 bases separating them. Germline V gene sequence: CDR1 SNHLY, CDR2 FYNNEI. This CDR3 contains 12 residues. The CDR3 DNA is TGTGCCAGCAAAGAACAGGGTTGGGGCTACACCTTC. Its translation is CASKEQGWGYTF. Filled out from reference TRBV2 and TRBJ1-2, the complete variable domain reads EPEVTQTPSHQVTQMGQEVILRCVPISNHLYFYWYRQILGQKVEFLVSFYNNEISEKSEIFDDQFSVERPDGSNFTLKIRSTKLEDSAMYFCASKEQGWGYTFGSGTRLTVV.

The chain carries TRBV14 and TRBJ1-1; 8 nucleotides agree with TRBD1. Looked up from germline, CDR1 is SGHDN and CDR2 is FVKESK. J gave up 1 base and V 2 bases, and 6 bases lay outside the gene matches. The CDR3 sequence is 16 residues long. CDR3 protein: CASSQPGQGRNTEAFF. In nucleotides, the CDR3 is TGTGCCAGCAGCCAACCCGGACAGGGTAGGAACACTGAAGCTTTCTTT.

This chain links TRBV18 with TRBJ1-2; D remains ambiguous. Looked up from germline, CDR1 is KGHSH and CDR2 is LQKENI. Trimming pared 4 bases from V and 6 bases from J, leaving 18 bases between. The CDR3 totals 15 residues. The CDR3 loop reads CASSLTPNDRNGYTF. CDR3 bases: TGTGCCAGCTCACTTACCCCCAATGACCGCAATGGCTACACCTTC.

This clone was found a few times. V gene TRBV2 combines with J gene TRBJ1-6; the D is unclear. Trimming shortened V by 7 bases and J by 5 bases, and 15 bases separated the two germline ends. The CDR3 is made up of 15 amino acids. Germline CDR1 SNHLY, CDR2 FYNNEI. CDR3 in DNA: TGTGCCAGCACAATAAATGGAGGGAATAATTCACCCCTCCACTTT. This sequence encodes CASTINGGNNSPLHF.

Only a few counts were recorded for this clone. The chain carries TRBV4-1 and TRBJ2-7; the match to TRBD1 covers 7 bases. J lost 4 bases, V lost 3 bases, and 9 bases had no gene match. The CDR3 length is 15 residues. Germline V gene sequence: CDR1 MGHRA, CDR2 YSYEKL. The CDR3 sequence: CASSHPGQTAYEQYF. The CDR3 DNA is TGCGCCAGCAGCCACCCGGGACAGACAGCTTACGAGCAGTACTTC.

This chain connects TRBV20-1 to TRBJ2-5; D is unresolved. Germline values: CDR1 DFQATT, CDR2 SNEGSKA (reference sequence). Trimming cost V 3 bases and J 4 bases, with 6 bases left between them. This CDR3 has 11 amino acids. The CDR3 nucleotides read TGCAGTGCTAGCGCTATAGAGACCCAGTACTTC. This translates into CSASAIETQYF.

J is TRBJ1-3 and V is TRBV19, with 8 positions matching TRBD1. V lost 6 bases to trimming and J lost 2 bases; unmatched junction nucleotides: 0. Germline CDR1 LNHDA, CDR2 SQIVND (reference sequence). CDR3 size: 13 residues. The CDR3 coding sequence is TGTGCCAGTAGGGACAGGGCTGGAAACACCATATATTTT. Amino acids: CASRDRAGNTIYF. The complete variable domain, with remaining parts taken from reference TRBV19 and TRBJ1-3, reads DGGITQSPKYLFRKEGQNVTLSCEQNLNHDAMYWYRQDPGQGLRLIYYSQIVNDFQKGDIAEGYSVSREKKESFPLTVTSAQKNPTAFYLCASRDRAGNTIYFGEGSWLTVV.

The rearrangement links TRBV18 to TRBJ1-2; 7 bases are shared with TRBD1. Germline loops: CDR1 KGHSH, CDR2 LQKENI. This CDR3 has 13 residues. Losses at the gene ends were 3 bases for V and 2 bases for J; bases not matched to a gene: 0. Here the CDR3 reads CASSPTGNYGYTF. The CDR3 DNA reads TGTGCCAGCTCACCGACAGGGAACTATGGCTACACCTTC.

This chain uses TRBV5-1 with TRBJ2-7; TRBD2 agrees at 9 bases. V dropped 2 bases and J dropped 3; count of bases not matched to a gene: 12. The CDR3 has 17 amino acids. Germline V lookup: CDR1 SGHRS, CDR2 YFSETQ. DNA of the CDR3: TGCGCCAGCAGCTTTTCCGCTAGCGGGACCCACCTCTACGAGCAGTACTTC. Amino acid sequence: CASSFSASGTHLYEQYF.